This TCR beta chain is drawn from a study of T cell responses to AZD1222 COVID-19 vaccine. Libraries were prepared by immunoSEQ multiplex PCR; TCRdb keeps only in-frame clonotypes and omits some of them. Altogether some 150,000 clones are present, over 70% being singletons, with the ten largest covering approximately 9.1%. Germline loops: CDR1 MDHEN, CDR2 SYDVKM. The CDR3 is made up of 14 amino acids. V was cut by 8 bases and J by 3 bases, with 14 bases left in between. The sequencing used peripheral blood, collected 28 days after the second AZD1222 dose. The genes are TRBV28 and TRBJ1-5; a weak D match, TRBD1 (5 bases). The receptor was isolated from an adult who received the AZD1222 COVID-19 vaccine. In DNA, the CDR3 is TGTGCCAGCGGGCGACAGTATAACAATCAGCCCCAGCATTTT. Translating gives CASGRQYNNQPQHF.